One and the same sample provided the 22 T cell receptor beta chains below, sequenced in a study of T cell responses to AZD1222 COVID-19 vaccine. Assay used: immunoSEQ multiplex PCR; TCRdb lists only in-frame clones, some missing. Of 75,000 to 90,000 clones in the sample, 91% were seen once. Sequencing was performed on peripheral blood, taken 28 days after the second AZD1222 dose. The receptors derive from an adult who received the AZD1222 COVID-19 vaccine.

CDR3 bases: TGTGCCACCAGCAGGGGATTCCTTACAGGAGAAACCGGGGAGCTGTTTTTT. As protein: CATSRGFLTGETGELFF. J is TRBJ2-2 and V is TRBV15, with D possibly being TRBD1 (5 bases). Per the germline V gene, CDR1 is LNHNV and CDR2 is YYDKDF (reference sequence). The CDR3 loop spans 17 amino acids. V shed 3 bases and J shed 5 bases, with 19 bases lying between them.

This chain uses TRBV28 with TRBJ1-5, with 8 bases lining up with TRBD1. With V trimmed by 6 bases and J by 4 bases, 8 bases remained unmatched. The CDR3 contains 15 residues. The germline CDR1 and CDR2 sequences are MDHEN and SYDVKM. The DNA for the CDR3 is TGTGCCAGCAGAAGCCAGGGGGCACGGAATCAGCCCCAGCATTTT. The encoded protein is CASRSQGARNQPQHF. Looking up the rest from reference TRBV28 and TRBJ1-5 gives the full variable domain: DVKVTQSSRYLVKRTGEKVFLECVQDMDHENMFWYRQDPGLGLRLIYFSYDVKMKEKGDIPEGYSVSREKKERFSLILESASTNQTSMYLCASRSQGARNQPQHFGDGTRLSIL.

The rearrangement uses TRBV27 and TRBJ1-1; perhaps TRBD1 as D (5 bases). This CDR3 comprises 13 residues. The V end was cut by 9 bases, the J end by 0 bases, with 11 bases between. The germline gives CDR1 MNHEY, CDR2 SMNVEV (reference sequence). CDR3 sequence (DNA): TGTGCCAGTATGAGGGGCATGAACACTGAAGCTTTCTTT. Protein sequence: CASMRGMNTEAFF.

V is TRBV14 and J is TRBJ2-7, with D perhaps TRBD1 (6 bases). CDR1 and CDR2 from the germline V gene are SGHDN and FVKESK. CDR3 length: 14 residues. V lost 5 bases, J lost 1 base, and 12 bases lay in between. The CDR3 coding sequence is TGTGCCAGCAGCACGGGCAGGGGTTCCTACGAGCAGTACTTC. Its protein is CASSTGRGSYEQYF.

The CDR3 region has the DNA TGTGCCAGCAGCTTTAGCGTTTGGTCCTACAATGAGCAGTTCTTC. Translated, it gives CASSFSVWSYNEQFF. The V call is TRBV7-9, the J call TRBJ2-1; perhaps TRBD2 as D (5 bases). Per the germline V gene, CDR1 is SEHNR and CDR2 is FQNEAQ (reference sequence). This CDR3 has 15 residues. Deletions cut 3 bases from V and 1 base from J, with 10 bases between.

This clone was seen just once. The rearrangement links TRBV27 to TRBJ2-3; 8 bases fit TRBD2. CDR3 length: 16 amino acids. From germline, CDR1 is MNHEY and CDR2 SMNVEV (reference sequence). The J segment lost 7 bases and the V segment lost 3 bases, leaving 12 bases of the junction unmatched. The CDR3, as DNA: TGTGCCAGCAGTTTTCCGGGGGGGGCGCTTAGGCATACGCAGTATTTT. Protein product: CASSFPGGALRHTQYF.

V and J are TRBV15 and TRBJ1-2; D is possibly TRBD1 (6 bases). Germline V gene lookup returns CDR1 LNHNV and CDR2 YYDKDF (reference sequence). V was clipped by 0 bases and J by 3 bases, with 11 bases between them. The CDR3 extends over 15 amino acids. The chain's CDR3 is CATSRDWGADYGYTF. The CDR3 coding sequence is TGTGCCACCAGCAGAGATTGGGGGGCTGACTATGGCTACACCTTC.

CDR3 coding DNA: TGTGCCTGGAGTCTCCAGGGCAATCAGCCCCAGCATTTT. Translation: CAWSLQGNQPQHF. V usage is TRBV30 and J usage is TRBJ1-5, with no clear D. The CDR3 runs 13 residues. V lost 2 bases and J lost 2, with 7 bases in between. CDR1 and CDR2 from the germline V gene are GTSNPN and SVGIG (reference sequence).

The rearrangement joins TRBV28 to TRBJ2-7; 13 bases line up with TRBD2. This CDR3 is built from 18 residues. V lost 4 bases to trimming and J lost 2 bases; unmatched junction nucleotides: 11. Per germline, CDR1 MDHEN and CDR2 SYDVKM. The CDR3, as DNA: TGTGCCAGCAGTTCGCCCGGACTAGCGGGAGTTTTGCCCTACGAGCAGTACTTC. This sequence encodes CASSSPGLAGVLPYEQYF.

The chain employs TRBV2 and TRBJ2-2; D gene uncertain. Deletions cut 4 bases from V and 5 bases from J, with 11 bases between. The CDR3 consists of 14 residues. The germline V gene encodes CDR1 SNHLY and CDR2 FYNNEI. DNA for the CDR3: TGTGCCAGCAGTGGAGTAAAGTGGACCGGGGAGCTGTTTTTT. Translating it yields CASSGVKWTGELFF.

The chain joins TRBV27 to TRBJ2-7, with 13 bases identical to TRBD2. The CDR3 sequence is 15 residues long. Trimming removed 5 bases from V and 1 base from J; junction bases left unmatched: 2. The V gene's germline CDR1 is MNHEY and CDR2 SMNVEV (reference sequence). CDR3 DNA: TGTGCCAGCAGTGTGACTAGCGGGGGGTCCTACGAGCAGTACTTC. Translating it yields CASSVTSGGSYEQYF.

The CDR3 loop is CASSYRASGGELFF. In DNA, the CDR3 is TGTGCCAGCAGTTACCGGGCCTCCGGGGGGGAGCTGTTTTTT. The V gene is TRBV6-2 or TRBV6-3, the J gene TRBJ2-2; D is unresolved. V dropped 2 bases and J dropped 8 bases, with 12 bases sitting between them. This CDR3 spans 14 amino acids. Germline V gene data show CDR1 as MNHEY and CDR2 as SVGEGT.

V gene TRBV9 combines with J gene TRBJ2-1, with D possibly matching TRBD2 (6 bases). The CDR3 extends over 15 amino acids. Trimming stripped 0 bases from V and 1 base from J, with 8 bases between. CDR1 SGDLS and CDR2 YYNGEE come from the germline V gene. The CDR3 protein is CASSVAAGSYNEQFF. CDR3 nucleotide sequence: TGTGCCAGCAGCGTAGCCGCGGGATCCTACAATGAGCAGTTCTTC.

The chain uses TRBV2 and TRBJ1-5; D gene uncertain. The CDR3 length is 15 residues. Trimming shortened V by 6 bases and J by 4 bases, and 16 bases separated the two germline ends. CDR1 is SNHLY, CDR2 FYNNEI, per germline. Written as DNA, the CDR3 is TGTGCCAGCAGCTCCGCCAGGCAGGTGAATCAGCCCCAGCATTTT. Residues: CASSSARQVNQPQHF.

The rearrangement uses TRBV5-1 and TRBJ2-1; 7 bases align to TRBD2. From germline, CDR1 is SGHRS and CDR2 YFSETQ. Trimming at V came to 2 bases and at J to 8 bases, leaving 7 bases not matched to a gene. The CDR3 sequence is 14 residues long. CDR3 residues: CASSFEWGGHEQFF. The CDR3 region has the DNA TGCGCCAGCAGCTTTGAGTGGGGGGGTCATGAGCAGTTCTTC.

CDR3 DNA: TGTGCCACCAGTGAGTCAGGGGTTAATGAGCAGTTCTTC. Protein sequence: CATSESGVNEQFF. The chain employs TRBV24-1 and TRBJ2-1; D possibly corresponds to TRBD1 (6 bases). V lost 4 bases and J 7 bases, leaving 10 bases between the germline ends. Germline V gene data show CDR1 as KGHDR and CDR2 as SFDVKD. The CDR3 extends over 13 amino acids.

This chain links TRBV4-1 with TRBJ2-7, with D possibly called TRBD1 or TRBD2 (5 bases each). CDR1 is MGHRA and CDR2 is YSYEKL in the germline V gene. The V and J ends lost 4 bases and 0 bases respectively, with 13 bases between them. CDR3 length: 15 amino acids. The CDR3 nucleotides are TGCGCCAGCAGCCCGGCCGGGACGGACTCCTACGAGCAGTACTTC. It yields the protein CASSPAGTDSYEQYF.

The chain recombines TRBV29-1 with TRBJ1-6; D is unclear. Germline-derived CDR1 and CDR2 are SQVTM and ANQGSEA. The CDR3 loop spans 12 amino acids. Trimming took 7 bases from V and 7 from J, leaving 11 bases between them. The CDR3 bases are TGCAGCGCCCGGGAGTTAAATTCACCCCTCCACTTT. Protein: CSARELNSPLHF.

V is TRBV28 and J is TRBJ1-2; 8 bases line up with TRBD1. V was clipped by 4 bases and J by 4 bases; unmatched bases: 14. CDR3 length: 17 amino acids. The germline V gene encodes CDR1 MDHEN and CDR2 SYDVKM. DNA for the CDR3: TGTGCCAGCAGTTACGGGTCAGGGGGCTCGTCTGGCTATGGCTACACCTTC. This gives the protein CASSYGSGGSSGYGYTF.

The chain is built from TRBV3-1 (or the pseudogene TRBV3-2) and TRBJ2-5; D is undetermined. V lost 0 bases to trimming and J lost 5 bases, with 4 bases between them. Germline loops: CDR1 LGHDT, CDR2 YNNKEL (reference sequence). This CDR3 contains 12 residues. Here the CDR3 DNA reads TGTGCCAGCAGCCAAGAAAGGGAGACCCAGTACTTC. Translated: CASSQERETQYF.

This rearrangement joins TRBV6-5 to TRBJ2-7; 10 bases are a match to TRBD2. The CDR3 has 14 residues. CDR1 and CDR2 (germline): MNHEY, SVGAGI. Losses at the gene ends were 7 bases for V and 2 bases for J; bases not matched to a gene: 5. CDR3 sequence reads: CASNRLAGAYEQYF. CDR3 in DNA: TGTGCCAGCAACAGGCTAGCGGGGGCCTACGAGCAGTACTTC.

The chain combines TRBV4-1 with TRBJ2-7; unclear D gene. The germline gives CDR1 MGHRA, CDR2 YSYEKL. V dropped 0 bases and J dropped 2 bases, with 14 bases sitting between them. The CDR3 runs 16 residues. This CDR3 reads CASSQDPGQVAYEQYF. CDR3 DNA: TGCGCCAGCAGCCAAGACCCCGGTCAAGTCGCCTACGAGCAGTACTTC.